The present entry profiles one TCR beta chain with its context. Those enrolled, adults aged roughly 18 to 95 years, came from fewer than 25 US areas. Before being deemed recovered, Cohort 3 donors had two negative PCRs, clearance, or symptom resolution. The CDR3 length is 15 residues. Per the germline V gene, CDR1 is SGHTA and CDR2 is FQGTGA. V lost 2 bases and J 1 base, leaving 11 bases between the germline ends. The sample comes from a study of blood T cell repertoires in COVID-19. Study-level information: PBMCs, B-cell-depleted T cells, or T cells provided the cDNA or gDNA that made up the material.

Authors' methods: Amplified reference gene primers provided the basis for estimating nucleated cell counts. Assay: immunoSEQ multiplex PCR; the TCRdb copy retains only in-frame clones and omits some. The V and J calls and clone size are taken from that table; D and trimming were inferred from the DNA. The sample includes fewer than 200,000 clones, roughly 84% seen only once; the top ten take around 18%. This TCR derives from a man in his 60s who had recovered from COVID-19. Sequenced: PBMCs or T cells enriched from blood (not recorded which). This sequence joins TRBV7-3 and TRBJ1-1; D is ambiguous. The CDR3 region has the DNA TGTGCCAGCAGCTTATATAGGACTGAGAACACTGAAGCTTTCTTT. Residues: CASSLYRTENTEAFF.